Listed below are T cell receptor beta chains from one sample, sequenced in a study of cytomegalovirus exposure and HLA in healthy donors. The repertoire was sequenced with immunoSEQ multiplex PCR; TCRdb's copy has only in-frame clones and lacks some. Among about 150,000 clones listed, 80% were seen once. The sample taken for sequencing was PBMCs. Receptor source: a man aged 25-45 years in good health and CMV-seropositive. Each CDR3 is given with its conserved first and last residue. Fields, in order: J gene, clone size, V gene, D gene, CDR3 protein, CDR3 DNA. The D gene is left open where the match is weak. A clone size is listed for some rows: how often the clone was seen (once, few, many), or a class if it is expanded.

>TRBJ1-2|.|TRBV30|.
CAWSVQGLYGYTF
TGTGCCTGGAGTGTACAGGGCTTGTATGGCTACACCTTC
>TRBJ1-2|.|TRBV11-2|.
CASSRDTTYGYTF
TGTGCCAGCAGCCGGGACACCACCTATGGCTACACCTTC
>TRBJ1-2|few|TRBV9|TRBD1
CASSRFSGQNYGYTF
TGTGCCAGCAGCCGGTTTTCGGGACAGAACTATGGCTACACCTTC
>TRBJ1-1|.|TRBV4-1|.
CASSQESRVNTEAFF
TGCGCCAGCAGCCAAGAATCCAGGGTCAACACTGAAGCTTTCTTT
>TRBJ2-7|.|TRBV2|TRBD1
CASSEDRAFSYEQYF
TGTGCCAGCAGTGAGGACAGGGCGTTCTCCTACGAGCAGTACTTC
>TRBJ2-2|.|TRBV27|TRBD2
CASKREGLGELFF
TGTGCCAGCAAGCGGGAGGGCCTCGGGGAGCTGTTTTTT
>TRBJ1-6|.|TRBV6-4|.
CASSPVSGSPLHF
TGTGCCAGCAGTCCAGTATCGGGTTCACCCCTCCACTTT
>TRBJ1-2|.|TRBV5-8|TRBD1
CASSHKGQYGYTF
TGTGCCAGCAGCCATAAGGGACAGTATGGCTACACCTTC
>TRBJ2-2|.|TRBV19|TRBD1
CASSIEGGSTGELFF
TGTGCCAGTAGTATAGAAGGGGGCTCCACCGGGGAGCTGTTTTTT
>TRBJ1-2|.|TRBV28|TRBD1
CASSPGGFNGYTF
TGTGCCAGCAGCCCAGGGGGCTTTAATGGCTACACCTTC
>TRBJ1-5|.|TRBV9|.
CASSVSGADNQPQHF
TGTGCCAGCAGCGTATCAGGGGCGGACAATCAGCCCCAGCATTTT
>TRBJ2-3|.|TRBV5-1|TRBD2
CASSLLARGLDTQYF
TGCGCCAGCAGCTTACTAGCGCGGGGACTAGATACGCAGTATTTT
>TRBJ1-2|.|TRBV6-5|.
CASSYDVVGGGYTF
TGTGCCAGCAGTTACGACGTTGTCGGAGGGGGCTACACCTTC
>TRBJ2-2|.|TRBV15|.
CATSRSHSNTGELFF
TGTGCCACCAGCAGATCGCATAGCAATACCGGGGAGCTGTTTTTT
>TRBJ2-1|.|TRBV27|.
CASRLDSSVYNEQFF
TGTGCCAGCAGGTTAGACTCGTCGGTTTACAATGAGCAGTTCTTC
>TRBJ1-6|few|TRBV6-5|TRBD1
CASITDRGSPLHF
TGTGCCAGCATTACCGACAGGGGTTCACCCCTCCACTTT
>TRBJ2-1|.|TRBV7-9|TRBD2
CASSLFSLASGGNEQFF
TGTGCCAGCAGCTTATTTTCGTTGGCTAGCGGGGGCAATGAGCAGTTCTTC
>TRBJ2-7|.|TRBV4-2|TRBD1
CASSQGTGQTYEQYF
TGTGCCAGCAGCCAAGGGACAGGGCAAACCTACGAGCAGTACTTC
>TRBJ2-7|.|TRBV27|.
CASSPFPQGTYEQYF
TGTGCCAGCAGTCCCTTTCCGCAGGGGACCTACGAGCAGTACTTC
>TRBJ1-2|once|TRBV4-2|TRBD1
CASSQGRDSIYGYTF
TGTGCCAGCAGCCAAGGAAGGGACAGTATCTATGGCTACACCTTC
>TRBJ2-7|.|TRBV4-2|TRBD2
CASSQELAGRYEQYF
TGTGCCAGCAGCCAGGAACTAGCGGGGAGATACGAGCAGTACTTC
>TRBJ2-3|once|TRBV5-4|TRBD2
CASSSGLAGGRRADTQYF
TGTGCCAGCAGCTCGGGACTAGCGGGAGGGCGGCGGGCAGATACGCAGTATTTT
>TRBJ1-1|few|TRBV5-1|TRBD1
CASSEGTDLMNTEAFF
TGCGCCAGCAGCGAAGGGACAGACCTCATGAACACTGAAGCTTTCTTT
>TRBJ2-1|.|TRBV4-2|.
CASSQDQGYNEQFF
TGTGCCAGCAGCCAAGATCAGGGCTACAATGAGCAGTTCTTC
>TRBJ1-1|.|TRBV18|.
CASSPGPRIEAFF
TGTGCCAGCTCGCCAGGGCCTCGGATTGAAGCTTTCTTT
>TRBJ2-1|once|TRBV11-2|.
CASNQGSYNEQFF
TGTGCCAGCAATCAGGGTTCCTACAATGAGCAGTTCTTC
>TRBJ2-7|.|TRBV7-6|.
CASSLEYGNNYEQYF
TGTGCCAGCAGCTTAGAGTATGGCAACAACTACGAGCAGTACTTC
>TRBJ2-7|.|TRBV5-1|TRBD2
CASSLLSGSSEQYF
TGCGCCAGCAGCCTCCTTAGCGGGAGTAGCGAGCAGTACTTC
>TRBJ2-5|.|TRBV28|TRBD1
CASRGQPQETQYF
TGTGCCAGCAGGGGACAGCCCCAAGAGACCCAGTACTTC
>TRBJ2-7|.|TRBV19|.
CASSTGTGTGERGGSYEQYF
TGTGCCAGTAGTACCGGGACCGGGACAGGGGAGCGGGGGGGGTCCTACGAGCAGTACTTC
>TRBJ2-1|.|TRBV4-2|.
CASSQEWTYNEQFF
TGTGCCAGCAGCCAAGAATGGACATACAATGAGCAGTTCTTC
>TRBJ2-3|.|TRBV13|TRBD2
CASSYPQSGRIRSTDTQYF
TGTGCCAGCAGCTACCCCCAAAGCGGGAGGATAAGAAGCACAGATACGCAGTATTTT
>TRBJ2-3|.|TRBV7-3|.
CASSSLTSADTQYF
TGTGCCAGCAGCTCCTTGACTAGTGCAGATACGCAGTATTTT
>TRBJ2-4|.|TRBV15|TRBD1
CATSRDGTGMDIQYF
TGTGCCACCAGCAGAGACGGGACAGGGATGGACATTCAGTACTTC
>TRBJ1-5|once|TRBV19|.
CASSTRQTGPNQPQHF
TGTGCCAGTAGTACCAGACAGACCGGCCCCAATCAGCCCCAGCATTTT
>TRBJ2-3|.|TRBV7-2|TRBD2
CASSPPLAGDTQYF
TGTGCCAGCAGCCCCCCCTTAGCGGGAGATACGCAGTATTTT
>TRBJ1-4|.|TRBV27|TRBD1
CASSLGTGGNEKLFF
TGTGCCAGCAGTCTCGGGACAGGCGGTAATGAAAAACTGTTTTTT
>TRBJ1-1|.|TRBV27|.
CASSTRRESNTEAFF
TGTGCCAGCAGTACCCGTCGGGAAAGTAACACTGAAGCTTTCTTT
>TRBJ1-2|.|TRBV28|.
CASRNSGLANYGYTF
TGTGCCAGCAGGAACTCAGGGCTTGCTAACTATGGCTACACCTTC
>TRBJ1-1|.|TRBV6-5|.
CATTPTGENTEAFF
TGTGCCACAACCCCGACGGGGGAGAACACTGAAGCTTTCTTT
>TRBJ2-7|.|TRBV7-9|.
CASSPRRDYEQYF
TGTGCCAGCAGCCCCCGGAGGGACTACGAGCAGTACTTC
>TRBJ2-7|few|TRBV29-1|TRBD1
CSVEDLGQGIEQYF
TGCAGCGTTGAAGATCTGGGACAGGGCATCGAGCAGTACTTC